The rows below give T cell receptor beta chains drawn from one sample of a study of blood T cell repertoires in COVID-19. The repertoire was sequenced with immunoSEQ multiplex PCR; TCRdb's copy has only in-frame clones and lacks some. The repertoire holds about 110,000 clones, roughly 85% seen once, with 16% in the top ten. Material: peripheral blood. Every receptor here comes from an elderly woman with active or convalescent COVID-19. Both conserved end residues are part of each CDR3. Fields, in order: V gene, CDR3 length, J gene, D gene, CDR3 protein. A D gene is named only where the DNA matches it firmly.

TRBV28	19	TRBJ2-7	TRBD1	CASSLMPRTERTGEYEQYF
TRBV6-2/TRBV6-3	17	TRBJ2-1	-	CASSYGASKGPHNEQFF
TRBV6-5	15	TRBJ2-1	TRBD2	CASSSRGRALNEQFF
TRBV21-1	15	TRBJ1-2	-	CASTLRAGVGYGYTF
TRBV3-1/TRBV3-2	13	TRBJ2-2	-	CASSQFVLGELFF
TRBV29-1	13	TRBJ2-4	-	CSVGTLTGGIQYF
TRBV7-2	15	TRBJ1-5	-	CASSMGGPSNQPQHF
TRBV7-9	18	TRBJ2-1	TRBD2	CASSLDGGRVSSYNEQFF
TRBV21-1	17	TRBJ1-3	-	CASSKAACPDSGNTIYF
TRBV10-3	12	TRBJ1-1	-	CAISDRGTEAFF
TRBV6-2/TRBV6-3	17	TRBJ2-7	-	CASSYTLGGSLTYEQYF
TRBV2	12	TRBJ2-7	-	CASGRLVYEQYF
TRBV5-8	18	TRBJ2-5	TRBD2	CASSFASSAGGLAETQYF
TRBV4-2	12	TRBJ2-1	-	CASSQVASEQFF
TRBV4-1	14	TRBJ1-2	-	CASSRPDRNYGYTF
TRBV7-6	16	TRBJ2-5	TRBD1	CASSLAGQGTAETQYF
TRBV7-2	15	TRBJ2-2	TRBD2	CASSDSGRASGELFF
TRBV11-2	18	TRBJ2-5	TRBD2	CASSLTSGSWDVRETQYF
TRBV15	13	TRBJ2-7	-	CATSRGTRYEQYF
TRBV7-9	16	TRBJ2-3	TRBD2	CASSLGLAGVTDTQYF
TRBV7-9	12	TRBJ2-5	-	CASSLASQTQYF
TRBV28	14	TRBJ2-1	TRBD1	CASSSWTGVNEQFF
TRBV9	15	TRBJ2-2	-	CASSVVAHGVGKLFF
TRBV18	15	TRBJ1-2	-	CASSPSGWTEYGYTF
TRBV27	16	TRBJ1-6	-	CASSLHAQVDNSPLHF
TRBV4-2	16	TRBJ2-7	TRBD2	CASSQAAGTSGYEQYF
TRBV7-9	15	TRBJ1-3	-	CASSLDRGSGNTIYF
TRBV10-2	14	TRBJ2-2	-	CASSARSGTGELFF
TRBV18	16	TRBJ2-3	TRBD2	CASSRSAGGTPDTQYF
TRBV27	14	TRBJ2-1	-	CASSFSSAHNEQFF
TRBV18	14	TRBJ2-1	TRBD2	CASSPFSGSNEQFF
TRBV5-1	15	TRBJ1-6	TRBD1	CASSQGQGNNSPLHF
TRBV7-8	18	TRBJ2-1	-	CASSSDVRVQGPHNEQFF
TRBV30	13	TRBJ2-2	-	CAWSVFQTGELFF
TRBV18	15	TRBJ2-1	TRBD2	CASSKSGSSYNEQFF
TRBV29-1	13	TRBJ1-2	TRBD1	CSAGDRGLSGYTF
TRBV7-7	16	TRBJ2-3	TRBD2	CASSLGLAASTDTQYF
TRBV4-1	16	TRBJ2-7	-	CASSQDSSIGAYEQYF
TRBV12-5	13	TRBJ2-1	-	CASGLTGTHEQFF
TRBV15	16	TRBJ2-3	-	CATSRLPDYRTDTQYF